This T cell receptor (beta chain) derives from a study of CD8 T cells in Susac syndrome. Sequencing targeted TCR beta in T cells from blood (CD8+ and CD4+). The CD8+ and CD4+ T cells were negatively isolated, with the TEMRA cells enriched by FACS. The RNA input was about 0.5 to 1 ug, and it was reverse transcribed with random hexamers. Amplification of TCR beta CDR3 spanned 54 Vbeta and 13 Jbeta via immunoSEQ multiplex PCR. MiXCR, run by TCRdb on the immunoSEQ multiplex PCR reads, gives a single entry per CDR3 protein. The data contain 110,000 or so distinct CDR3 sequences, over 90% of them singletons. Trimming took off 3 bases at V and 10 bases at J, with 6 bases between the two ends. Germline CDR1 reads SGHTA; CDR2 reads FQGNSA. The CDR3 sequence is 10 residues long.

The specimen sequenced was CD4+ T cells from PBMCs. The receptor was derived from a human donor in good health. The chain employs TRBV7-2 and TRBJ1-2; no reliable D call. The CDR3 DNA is TGTGCCAGCAGCTTCCAGTTCTACACCTTC. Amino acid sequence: CASSFQFYTF.